The source of this TCR beta chain is a study of cytomegalovirus exposure and HLA in healthy donors. Regarding the study as a whole: Donors belonging to an Asian-associated ancestry cluster reportedly showed fewer N-insertions in productive TCRs than the roughly 670-donor mean, according to what a later analysis found.

Germline trimming cut 8 bases from V and 3 bases from J; bases unmatched to any gene: 6. Germline V gene lookup returns CDR1 SQVTM and CDR2 ANQGSEA. The CDR3 consists of 12 residues. This clone was found a few times. No antigen is known for it. The primer mix had 60 Vbeta and 13 Jbeta primers. Method: immunoSEQ multiplex PCR; TCRdb's copy keeps in-frame clones and lacks some. The sample includes around 140,000 clones, more than 9.5% of them seen just once. Source material: PBMCs. V gene TRBV29-1 combines with J gene TRBJ2-7, with 8 bases identical to TRBD1. This sequence was found in a man aged 50 or older in good health and CMV-seronegative. Here the CDR3 DNA reads TGCAGCTCCGGGACAGGCAACTACGAGCAGTACTTC. Translated, it gives CSSGTGNYEQYF.